A single sample is the source of the 30 T cell receptor beta chains below, sequenced in a study of blood T cells in healthy people across ages. The second PCR ran about 6 to 12 cycles with a sample-barcoded 5' primer and J-beta primers. TCRdb processed the 5' RACE reads anew with MiXCR; each CDR3 protein has one entry. The repertoire holds about 1,400,000 distinct CDR3 sequences, with approximately 42% as singletons. Sequences were obtained from blood. Source of these receptors: a woman between 18 and 29 years old in good health.

Details on this clonotype: A read error may explain this, as a much larger clone is one base away. The rearrangement joins TRBV28 to TRBJ1-2; 7 bases are a match to TRBD1. V lost 8 bases and J lost 2; bases outside the gene matches: 2. CDR1 and CDR2 from the germline V gene are MDHEN and SYDVKM. This CDR3 has 12 amino acids. The CDR3 sequence is CASQTGNYGYTF. CDR3 in DNA: TGTGCCAGCCAGACAGGGAACTATGGCTACACCTTC.

The chain recombines TRBV20-1 with TRBJ1-5; D gene ambiguous. The CDR3 has 13 amino acids. Trimming shortened V by 6 bases and J by 0 bases, and 9 bases separated the two germline ends. CDR1 and CDR2 from the germline V gene are DFQATT and SNEGSKA (reference sequence). CDR3 residues: CSATHNSNQPQHF. CDR3 bases: TGCAGTGCGACCCACAATAGCAATCAGCCCCAGCATTTT.

The chain is built from TRBV4-1 and TRBJ2-1; TRBD1 aligns across 10 bases. Germline lookup yields CDR1 MGHRA and CDR2 YSYEKL. The CDR3 is 16 amino acids. The trim removed 2 bases at V and 5 bases at J, leaving 6 bases unmatched. The DNA of the CDR3 is TGCGCCAGCAGCCAACCTAGACAGGGGGCGGACAATGAGCAGTTCTTC. It yields the protein CASSQPRQGADNEQFF.

The rearrangement joins TRBV20-1 to TRBJ1-1; maybe TRBD1 (5 bases). CDR3 size: 12 residues. Germline assignment: CDR1 DFQATT and CDR2 SNEGSKA (reference sequence). V was clipped by 3 bases and J by 4 bases, with 9 bases between them. The CDR3 sequence is CSASTTGTEAFF. CDR3 coding DNA: TGCAGTGCTAGTACAACAGGCACTGAAGCTTTCTTT.

For this clonotype: One end of the junction is discordant with germline, which a read error may explain. V usage is TRBV7-9 and J usage is TRBJ2-5, with D possibly being TRBD2 (5 bases). The CDR3 extends over 16 amino acids. The V gene's germline CDR1 is SEHNR and CDR2 FQNEAQ (reference sequence). The CDR3 here is CASSLVVGDFQGTQYF. CDR3 DNA: TGTGCCAGCAGCTTAGTGGTGGGAGATTTTCAAGGGACCCAGTACTTC.

The chain joins TRBV27 to TRBJ1-2; D is uncertain. Deletions cut 3 bases from V and 1 base from J, with 12 bases between. Germline-derived CDR1 and CDR2 are MNHEY and SMNVEV (reference sequence). The CDR3 covers 15 residues. CDR3 DNA: TGTGCCAGCAGTTTCCAGAGAGGGAGTAACTATGGCTACACCTTC. Its translation is CASSFQRGSNYGYTF.

CDR3 loop: CASTPTGPFVGELFF. As DNA, the CDR3 is TGTGCCAGCACCCCCACAGGCCCTTTTGTCGGGGAGCTGTTTTTT. The chain combines TRBV21-1 with TRBJ2-2; no check of the table's D call, TRBD2, against the DNA was made. TRBV21-1 constitutes a pseudogene. This CDR3 contains 15 residues.

This clonotype was seen more than once but under ten times. The chain carries TRBV20-1 and TRBJ2-1, with D maybe TRBD2 (6 bases). V lost 4 bases and J lost 9, with 13 bases in between. The germline V gene has CDR1 DFQATT and CDR2 SNEGSKA (reference sequence). The CDR3 consists of 12 residues. The CDR3 nucleotides read TGCAGTGCTACCGGGAGTCGGCTTGAGCAGTTCTTC. This sequence encodes CSATGSRLEQFF.

On this clonotype: Germline and junction disagree at one end, which may indicate a read error. This CDR3 reads CAVSMGETQYF. Written as DNA, the CDR3 is TGTGCCGTCAGTATGGGGGAGACCCAGTACTTC. The chain joins TRBV10-3 to TRBJ2-5, with D hard to call. The germline gives CDR1 ENHRY, CDR2 SYGVKD. The CDR3 extends over 11 amino acids.

This clonotype was picked up one time. The junction differs from germline at one of its ends, possibly a read error. CDR3 bases: TGTGCCAGCAGCTTAGGGGGGAGGGCCCTCTACGAGCAGTACTTC. It encodes CASSLGGRALYEQYF. The J gene is TRBJ2-7, the V gene TRBV12-3 or TRBV12-4; weak D call: TRBD2 (7 bases). CDR3 size: 15 residues.

Remarks on this clonotype: Mismatch with germline at one junction end may stem from a read error. This sequence joins TRBV11-2 and TRBJ2-3; 7 bases line up with TRBD1. CDR3 length equals 17 residues. Germline assignment: CDR1 SGHAT and CDR2 FQNNGV. CDR3 bases: TGTGCCTGCAGCTCGACGAAGACAGGGATAGGCACAGATACGCAGTATTTT. Encoded protein: CACSSTKTGIGTDTQYF.

Only a few counts were recorded for this clonotype. The V call is TRBV11-3, the J call TRBJ2-5; TRBD1 might be the D (6 bases). Germline CDR1 SGHNT, CDR2 YENEEA. With 2 bases removed from V and 5 bases from J, the gap between germline ends came to 12 bases. The CDR3 sequence is 14 residues long. CDR3 residues: CASSLSRGFETQYF. The CDR3 nucleotides read TGTGCCAGCAGCTTAAGCAGGGGTTTCGAGACCCAGTACTTC.

This clonotype showed up just a few times. The chain employs TRBV7-9 and TRBJ1-1; D ambiguous. Germline values: CDR1 SEHNR, CDR2 FQNEAQ (reference sequence). CDR3 length: 15 amino acids. Deletions cut 1 base from V and 0 bases from J, with 9 bases between. The CDR3 sequence: CASSLVRGMNTEAFF. CDR3 sequence (DNA): TGTGCCAGCAGCTTAGTTCGAGGCATGAACACTGAAGCTTTCTTT. Based on the CDR3 plus reference TRBV7-9 and TRBJ1-1, the full variable domain is DTGVSQNPRHKITKRGQNVTFRCDPISEHNRLYWYRQTLGQGPEFLTYFQNEAQLEKSRLLSDRFSAERPKGSFSTLEIQRTEQGDSAMYLCASSLVRGMNTEAFFGQGTRLTVV.

J is TRBJ1-3 and V is TRBV2, with D possibly matching TRBD1 (5 bases). There are 15 residues in the CDR3. The germline V and J ends were trimmed by 4 bases and 7 bases, with 17 bases remaining between them. Germline lookup yields CDR1 SNHLY and CDR2 FYNNEI. DNA for the CDR3: TGTGCCAGCAGTGCCCGGGGGGGATCGGCGAACACCATATATTTT. Protein sequence: CASSARGGSANTIYF.

The sample holds a few counts of this clonotype. CDR3 sequence reads: CASSYSSARDEQFF. The CDR3 nucleotides are TGTGCCAGCAGTTACTCTTCAGCGCGGGATGAGCAGTTCTTC. The rearrangement links TRBV6-6 to TRBJ2-1; tentatively, D is TRBD2 (5 bases). The CDR3 sequence is 14 residues long. With 0 bases removed from V and 8 bases from J, the gap between germline ends came to 11 bases. CDR1 is MNHNY, CDR2 SVGAGI, per germline (reference sequence).

The chain couples TRBV20-1 to TRBJ2-5, with D perhaps TRBD1 (6 bases). Germline V CDR1 and CDR2: DFQATT, SNEGSKA (reference sequence). The V end lost 4 bases, the J end lost 3 bases, and 9 bases lay between the germline ends. CDR3 length: 12 amino acids. CDR3 nucleotide sequence: TGCAGTGCTACGAACAGGGAAGAGACCCAGTACTTC. Its protein is CSATNREETQYF.

The CDR3 sequence: CASSETGAYNEQFF. DNA of the CDR3: TGTGCCAGCAGTGAGACAGGGGCATACAATGAGCAGTTCTTC. The chain is built from TRBV6-1 and TRBJ2-1; 8 bases fit TRBD1. The CDR3 covers 14 residues. The V segment lost 3 bases and the J segment 4 bases; nucleotides outside the gene matches: 2. CDR1 MNHNS and CDR2 SASEGT come from the germline V gene.

The chain recombines TRBV4-1 with TRBJ2-7; TRBD2 matches at 10 bases. The CDR3 is 16 residues long. CDR1 is MGHRA, CDR2 YSYEKL, per germline. J was trimmed by 0 bases and V by 0 bases; bases with no gene match: 2. CDR3 nucleotides: TGCGCCAGCAGCCAAGAACTAGCGGGAAACTCCTACGAGCAGTACTTC. Protein product: CASSQELAGNSYEQYF.

This clonotype was counted a few times. The chain uses TRBV3-1 and TRBJ2-4; 14 bases align to TRBD2. The CDR3 length is 16 residues. Germline V gene sequence: CDR1 LGHDT, CDR2 YNNKEL (reference sequence). V gave up 4 bases and J gave up 1 base; unmatched junction bases: 0. The CDR3 DNA sequence: TGTGCCAGCAGCCGGACTAGCGGGGGGGCCAAAAACATTCAGTACTTC. Translation gives CASSRTSGGAKNIQYF.

The table lists this clonotype with a few counts. The chain joins TRBV27 to TRBJ1-2; D is possibly TRBD1 (6 bases). The germline CDR1 and CDR2 sequences are MNHEY and SMNVEV (reference sequence). Trimming cost V 2 bases and J 3 bases, with 10 bases left between them. The CDR3 length is 14 residues. DNA of the CDR3: TGTGCCAGCAGTTTAATCGGGGGCGACTATGGCTACACCTTC. It yields the protein CASSLIGGDYGYTF.

The chain has TRBV20-1 and TRBJ2-1; the D is unclear. The CDR3 runs 17 residues. The germline V gene has CDR1 DFQATT and CDR2 SNEGSKA (reference sequence). The ends were cut back, 4 bases at V and 3 bases at J, with 22 bases in the middle. The CDR3 region is CSAIDPTGTSSYNEQFF. CDR3 coding DNA: TGCAGTGCTATAGATCCAACGGGCACCTCGAGCTACAATGAGCAGTTCTTC.

Note on this clonotype: Mismatch with germline at one junction end may stem from a read error. The chain links TRBV10-3 to TRBJ2-7; D is tentatively TRBD1 or TRBD2 (5 bases each). The CDR3 runs 12 residues. Germline lookup yields CDR1 ENHRY and CDR2 SYGVKD. The CDR3 spells CVISGGEYEQYF. CDR3 DNA: TGTGTCATCAGTGGGGGAGAGTACGAGCAGTACTTC.

The chain is built from TRBV7-2 and TRBJ2-4; maybe TRBD2 (5 bases). The CDR3 length is 15 residues. Looked up from germline, CDR1 is SGHTA and CDR2 is FQGNSA. V dropped 1 base and J dropped 4 bases, with 11 bases sitting between them. The CDR3 sequence is CASSLEGALKNIQYF. The CDR3 DNA reads as TGTGCCAGCAGCTTAGAGGGAGCGCTTAAAAACATTCAGTACTTC.

This clonotype was seen at least ten times. The chain employs TRBV12-3 or TRBV12-4 and TRBJ2-7, with TRBD1 identical over 9 bases. V shed 6 bases, J shed 4 bases, and the junction held 7 bases outside the gene matches. The CDR3 covers 14 residues. The CDR3 sequence is CASRSGTGTYEQYF. CDR3 coding DNA: TGTGCCAGCAGGTCCGGGACAGGGACTTACGAGCAGTACTTC.

The gene calls are TRBV3-1 and TRBJ1-2; maybe TRBD1 (5 bases). Germline CDR1 LGHDT, CDR2 YNNKEL (reference sequence). Trimming stripped 0 bases from V and 5 bases from J, with 16 bases between. This CDR3 is built from 16 residues. The CDR3 DNA sequence: TGTGCCAGCAGCCAAGATGGGGCCGGGAACTATTATGGCTACACCTTC. Its translation is CASSQDGAGNYYGYTF. The whole variable domain, filled in from reference TRBV3-1 and TRBJ1-2, reads DTAVSQTPKYLVTQMGNDKSIKCEQNLGHDTMYWYKQDSKKFLKIMFSYNNKELIINETVPNRFSPKSPDKAHLNLHINSLELGDSAVYFCASSQDGAGNYYGYTFGSGTRLTVV.

This chain links TRBV24-1 with TRBJ1-4; no firm D call. CDR1 is KGHDR and CDR2 is SFDVKD in the germline V gene. There are 13 residues in the CDR3. Trimming cost V 3 bases and J 8 bases, with 9 bases left between them. The chain's CDR3 is CATSDGGGEKLFF. The CDR3 DNA follows: TGTGCCACCAGTGATGGAGGAGGGGAAAAACTGTTTTTT.

This clonotype has only a few counts. This chain joins TRBV5-4 and TRBJ2-1; 7 bases line up with TRBD2. J lost 7 bases, V lost 4 bases, and 5 bases had no gene match. This CDR3 is 13 amino acids long. Germline-derived CDR1 and CDR2 are SGHNT and YYREEE (reference sequence). The CDR3, as DNA: TGTGCCAGCAGCCGAGGACTAGAGAATGAGCAGTTCTTC. As protein: CASSRGLENEQFF.

This clonotype has only a few counts. The CDR3, as DNA: TGTGCCATCAGCCGACAGGGAGGTTACAATGAGCAGTTCTTC. It encodes CAISRQGGYNEQFF. The chain has TRBV10-3 and TRBJ2-1; possibly TRBD1 for D (7 bases). Between the trimmed V and J ends, which lost 6 bases and 4 bases, there was a span of 13 bases. The CDR3 spans 14 residues. Germline V CDR1 and CDR2: ENHRY, SYGVKD.

On this clonotype: A much bigger clone sits one base away, suggesting this may be a read error. V is TRBV7-2 and J is TRBJ2-5, with D perhaps given as TRBD1 or TRBD2 (5 bases each). Germline V gene data show CDR1 as SGHTA and CDR2 as FQGNSA. The CDR3 runs to 17 residues. V was trimmed by 2 bases and J by 11 bases, leaving 27 bases between them. CDR3 region: CASSLIIGARGTNEQYF. The CDR3 DNA follows: TGTGCCAGCAGCTTAATAATCGGGGCTAGAGGGACGAATGAGCAGTACTTC.

There are many counts of this clonotype. V and J are TRBV20-1 and TRBJ1-2; 9 bases match TRBD1. V trimming: 6 bases; J trimming: 3 bases; junction bases outside the gene matches: 8. CDR1 DFQATT and CDR2 SNEGSKA come from the germline V gene (reference sequence). This CDR3 contains 14 residues. CDR3 sequence: CSARPQGADYGYTF. The CDR3 DNA reads TGCAGTGCCAGGCCACAGGGGGCTGACTATGGCTACACCTTC.